This T cell receptor beta chain derives from a study of blood T cell repertoires in COVID-19. This CDR3 spans 15 amino acids. Trimming took 2 bases from V and 8 from J, leaving 15 bases between them. Germline V CDR1 and CDR2: SGHAT, FQNNGV. Someone with COVID-19 had been met by exposed participants within 2 weeks before study entry. TCRdb's copy holds only in-frame clones and misses some; the assay was immunoSEQ multiplex PCR. The sample consists of roughly 320,000 clones, approximately 91% of them appearing once. This TCR was recovered from a woman in her twenties or thirties who had been exposed to COVID-19. The V and J genes are TRBV11-2 and TRBJ1-4; maybe TRBD1 (6 bases). What was sequenced was PBMCs or T cells enriched from blood (not recorded which). The CDR3 nucleotides read TGTGCCAGCAGCTTACAAACGGGGCAGGGGGAAAAACTGTTTTTT. It specifies CASSLQTGQGEKLFF.